This entry lists 18 T cell receptor beta chains sequenced from one sample in a study of blood T cell repertoires in COVID-19. Libraries were prepared by immunoSEQ multiplex PCR; TCRdb keeps only in-frame clonotypes and omits some of them. Of 150,000 to 200,000 clones detected, around 82% appear once; the ten largest clones hold under 3%. Sequenced input: peripheral blood. These receptors came from a human donor with acute or convalescent COVID-19. The donor label of this sample is uncertain.

This clone was counted once. CDR3 sequence reads: CASSEFQGANEQFF. The CDR3 DNA sequence: TGTGCCAGCAGTGAATTCCAGGGGGCCAATGAGCAGTTCTTC. The V and J genes are TRBV25-1 and TRBJ2-1, with 8 bases lining up with TRBD1. Per germline, CDR1 MGHDK and CDR2 SYGVNS. J gave up 6 bases and V 1 base, and 2 bases lay outside the gene matches. The CDR3 length is 14 residues.

This rearrangement joins TRBV5-1 to TRBJ2-1; D is possibly TRBD2 (5 bases). The CDR3 length is 14 residues. Germline loops: CDR1 SGHRS, CDR2 YFSETQ. Deletions cut 4 bases from V and 8 bases from J, with 16 bases between. DNA for the CDR3: TGCGCCAGCAGCCCAAGACCCTCGCGGGATGAGCAGTTCTTC. It specifies CASSPRPSRDEQFF.

The gene calls are TRBV19 and TRBJ1-6; unclear D gene. The CDR3 is 18 residues long. Germline V CDR1 and CDR2: LNHDA, SQIVND (reference sequence). Trimming pared 2 bases from V and 0 bases from J, leaving 14 bases between. The CDR3 region has the DNA TGTGCCAGTAGTATAAACCGCGGGTCGAGCTCCTATAATTCACCCCTCCACTTT. Translated: CASSINRGSSSYNSPLHF.

Only a few counts were recorded for this clone. The V and J genes are TRBV4-1 and TRBJ1-3, with TRBD1 matching 11 bases. J was trimmed by 2 bases and V by 0 bases; bases with no gene match: 6. CDR3 length equals 18 residues. Germline V gives CDR1 MGHRA, CDR2 YSYEKL. This CDR3 reads CASSQDPKGQGAGNTIYF. Written as DNA, the CDR3 is TGCGCCAGCAGCCAAGACCCTAAGGGACAGGGGGCTGGAAACACCATATATTTT.

This clone was recorded once. The V call is TRBV28, the J call TRBJ1-1; tentative D call: TRBD1 (5 bases). The germline V gene has CDR1 MDHEN and CDR2 SYDVKM. V lost 4 bases and J 1 base, leaving 16 bases between the germline ends. This CDR3 has 16 residues. The CDR3 spells CASSSPIGGANTEAFF. CDR3 nucleotide sequence: TGTGCCAGCAGTTCCCCAATTGGAGGGGCGAACACTGAAGCTTTCTTT.

The V call is TRBV25-1, the J call TRBJ1-1; weak D call: TRBD1 (6 bases). CDR3 length: 13 residues. V lost 4 bases, J lost 5 bases, and 11 bases lay in between. The germline CDR1 and CDR2 sequences are MGHDK and SYGVNS. The CDR3 region is CASSVAGTTEAFF. The CDR3 coding sequence is TGTGCCAGCAGTGTGGCCGGGACAACTGAAGCTTTCTTT.

This chain joins TRBV5-1 and TRBJ1-6; 9 bases match TRBD1. The length of the CDR3 is 16 residues. Losses at the gene ends were 4 bases for V and 7 bases for J; bases not matched to a gene: 9. CDR1 is SGHRS and CDR2 is YFSETQ in the germline V gene. CDR3 bases: TGCGCCAGCAGCGGGACCGGGACAGGGTCGAATTCACCCCTCCACTTT. Its protein product is CASSGTGTGSNSPLHF.

The chain employs TRBV29-1 and TRBJ1-1; no clear D gene. CDR3 length equals 12 residues. The V gene's germline CDR1 is SQVTM and CDR2 ANQGSEA. The V end was cut by 6 bases, the J end by 5 bases, with 13 bases between. The CDR3 DNA sequence: TGCAGCGTAGCCCAAAGAGGGACTGAAGCTTTCTTT. Encoded protein: CSVAQRGTEAFF.

V is TRBV7-2 and J is TRBJ2-1; no definite D call. V lost 7 bases and J 5 bases, leaving 15 bases between the germline ends. Germline assignment: CDR1 SGHTA and CDR2 FQGNSA. The CDR3 has 14 amino acids. CDR3 DNA sequence: TGTGCCAGCAACCCCCTCGGGTCGGACAATGAGCAGTTCTTC. Its translation is CASNPLGSDNEQFF.

This rearrangement joins TRBV28 to TRBJ1-1; 9 bases map to TRBD1. CDR1 is MDHEN and CDR2 is SYDVKM in the germline V gene. The CDR3 loop spans 13 amino acids. Trimming cost V 8 bases and J 4 bases; bases outside gene matches: 5. CDR3 bases: TGTGCCAGCCGCGGGGACAGGGCCACTGAAGCTTTCTTT. It encodes CASRGDRATEAFF.

The chain carries TRBV6-5 and TRBJ2-7, with unresolved D. Per germline, CDR1 MNHEY and CDR2 SVGAGI. The germline V and J ends were trimmed by 6 bases and 2 bases, with 17 bases remaining between them. This CDR3 has 15 residues. DNA for the CDR3: TGTGCCAGCAGCCACCCGTGGCAGGATGCCTACGAGCAGTACTTC. Its protein is CASSHPWQDAYEQYF.

This chain connects TRBV6-5 to TRBJ1-6; a possible D gene is TRBD1 (5 bases). This CDR3 has 13 residues. V was trimmed by 6 bases and J by 10 bases, leaving 13 bases between them. Looked up from germline, CDR1 is MNHEY and CDR2 is SVGAGI. DNA for the CDR3: TGTGCCAGCAGGAACAGGACCCGGTCACCCCTCCACTTT. Translation: CASRNRTRSPLHF.

This clone was picked up one time. This chain connects TRBV7-8 to TRBJ1-5, with D uncertain. The CDR3 runs 14 residues. Germline V CDR1 and CDR2: SGHVS, FQNEAQ. Trimming took off 5 bases at V and 9 bases at J, with 17 bases between the two ends. The CDR3 nucleotides read TGTGCCAGCAGCCTCTCACAATCGAACAGGCCCCAGCATTTT. Encoded protein: CASSLSQSNRPQHF.

The chain combines TRBV6-2 or TRBV6-3 with TRBJ2-1; TRBD2 agrees at 13 bases. CDR1 and CDR2 (germline): MNHEY, SVGEGT. The CDR3 sequence is 15 residues long. Losses at the gene ends were 4 bases for V and 8 bases for J; bases not matched to a gene: 5. As DNA, the CDR3 is TGTGCCAGCAGTTTGAGGACTAGCGGGAGAGATGAGCAGTTCTTC. Amino acids: CASSLRTSGRDEQFF.

This chain links TRBV18 with TRBJ1-2; 8 bases are shared with TRBD1. The V segment lost 3 bases and the J segment 3 bases; nucleotides outside the gene matches: 6. Germline lookup yields CDR1 KGHSH and CDR2 LQKENI. There are 15 residues in the CDR3. The CDR3: CASSPGQGADYGYTF. The CDR3 nucleotides are TGTGCCAGCTCACCGGGGCAGGGGGCAGACTATGGCTACACCTTC.

The chain recombines TRBV6-5 with TRBJ2-2, with D perhaps matching TRBD1 (6 bases). Between the trimmed V and J ends, which lost 5 bases and 3 bases, there was a span of 13 bases. Germline V gene lookup returns CDR1 MNHEY and CDR2 SVGAGI. CDR3 size: 15 residues. CDR3 sequence reads: CASSRGKGYTGELFF. The CDR3 DNA is TGTGCCAGCAGTAGGGGGAAAGGGTACACCGGGGAGCTGTTTTTT.

This rearrangement joins TRBV7-9 to TRBJ2-2; 8 nucleotides align to TRBD1. Germline values: CDR1 SEHNR, CDR2 FQNEAQ (reference sequence). J gave up 0 bases and V 4 bases, and 1 base lay outside the gene matches. The CDR3 extends over 15 amino acids. CDR3 protein: CASSWTGSNTGELFF. The CDR3 DNA reads as TGTGCCAGCAGCTGGACAGGGTCGAACACCGGGGAGCTGTTTTTT. The full variable domain, with the rest looked up from reference TRBV7-9 and TRBJ2-2, is DTGVSQNPRHKITKRGQNVTFRCDPISEHNRLYWYRQTLGQGPEFLTYFQNEAQLEKSRLLSDRFSAERPKGSFSTLEIQRTEQGDSAMYLCASSWTGSNTGELFFGEGSRLTVL.

CDR3 residues: CASSLEGDNSPLHF. CDR3 bases: TGCGCCAGCAGCTTGGAAGGGGATAATTCACCCCTCCACTTT. V gene TRBV5-1 combines with J gene TRBJ1-6; D possibly corresponds to TRBD1 (5 bases). The CDR3 spans 14 residues. Germline CDR1 is SGHRS and CDR2 is YFSETQ. The germline V and J ends were trimmed by 0 bases and 5 bases, with 6 bases remaining between them.